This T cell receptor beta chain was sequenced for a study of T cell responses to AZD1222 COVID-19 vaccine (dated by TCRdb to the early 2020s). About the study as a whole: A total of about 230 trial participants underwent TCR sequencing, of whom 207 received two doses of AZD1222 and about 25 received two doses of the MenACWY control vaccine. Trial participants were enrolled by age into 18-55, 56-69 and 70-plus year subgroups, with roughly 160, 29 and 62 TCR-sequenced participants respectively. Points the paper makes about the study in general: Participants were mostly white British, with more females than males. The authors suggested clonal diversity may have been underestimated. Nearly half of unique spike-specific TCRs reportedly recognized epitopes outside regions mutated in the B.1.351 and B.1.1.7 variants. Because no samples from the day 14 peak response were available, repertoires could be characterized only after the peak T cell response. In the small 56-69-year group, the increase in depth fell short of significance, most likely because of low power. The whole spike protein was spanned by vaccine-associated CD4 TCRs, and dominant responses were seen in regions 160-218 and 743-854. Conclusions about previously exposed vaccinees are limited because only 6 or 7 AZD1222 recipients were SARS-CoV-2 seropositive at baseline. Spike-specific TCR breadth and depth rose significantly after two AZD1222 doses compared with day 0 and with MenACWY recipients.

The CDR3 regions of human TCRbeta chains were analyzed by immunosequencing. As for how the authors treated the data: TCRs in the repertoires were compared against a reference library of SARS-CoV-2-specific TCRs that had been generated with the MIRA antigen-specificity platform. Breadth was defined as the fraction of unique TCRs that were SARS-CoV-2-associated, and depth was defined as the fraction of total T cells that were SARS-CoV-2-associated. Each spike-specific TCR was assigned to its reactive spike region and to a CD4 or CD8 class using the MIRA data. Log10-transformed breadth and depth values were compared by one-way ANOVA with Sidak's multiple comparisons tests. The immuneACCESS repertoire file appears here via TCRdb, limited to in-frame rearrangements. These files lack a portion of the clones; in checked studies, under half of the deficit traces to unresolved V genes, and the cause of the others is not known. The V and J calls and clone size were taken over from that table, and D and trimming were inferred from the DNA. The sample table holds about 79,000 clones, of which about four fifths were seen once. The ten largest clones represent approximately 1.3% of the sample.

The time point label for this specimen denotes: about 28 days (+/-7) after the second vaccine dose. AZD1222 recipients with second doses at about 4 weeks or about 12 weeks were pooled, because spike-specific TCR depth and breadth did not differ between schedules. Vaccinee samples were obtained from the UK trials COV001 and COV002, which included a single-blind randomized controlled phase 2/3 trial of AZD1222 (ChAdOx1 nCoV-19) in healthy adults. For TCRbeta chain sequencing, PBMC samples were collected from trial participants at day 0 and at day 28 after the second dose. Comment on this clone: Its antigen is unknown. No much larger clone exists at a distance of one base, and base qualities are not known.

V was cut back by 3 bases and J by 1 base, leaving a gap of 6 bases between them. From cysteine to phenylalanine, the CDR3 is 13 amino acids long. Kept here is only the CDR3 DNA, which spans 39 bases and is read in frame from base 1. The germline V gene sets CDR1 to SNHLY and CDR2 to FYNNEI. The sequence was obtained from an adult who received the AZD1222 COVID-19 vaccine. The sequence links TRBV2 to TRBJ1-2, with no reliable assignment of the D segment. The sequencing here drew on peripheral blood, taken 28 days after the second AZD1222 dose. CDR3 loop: CASSEGINYGYTF. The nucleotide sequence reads TGTGCCAGCAGTGAGGGAATTAACTATGGCTACACCTTC.